This record concerns one T cell receptor (beta chain) sequence. The antigen remains unidentified. This record comes from a study of blood T cells in healthy people across ages. Findings of the study overall: Estimated diversity across one million T cells was deemed an underestimate. Whereas aged donors had fewer naive CD4+ cells, long-lived donors had more of them and higher diversity.

The V and J ends lost 8 bases and 13 bases, in that order; junction bases with no gene match: 26. This CDR3 is built from 17 residues. Germline-derived CDR1 and CDR2 are ENHRY and SYGVKD. Every donor gave around 10 milliliters of peripheral blood. A second PCR of 7 to 11 cycles used a sample-barcoded 5' primer and a J-beta primer mix. TCRdb re-analysed the 5' RACE reads in MiXCR, keeping a single row per CDR3 protein. Of some 1.8 million distinct CDR3 sequences in the sample, 39% were seen once. The chain employs TRBV10-3 and TRBJ2-4; 7 bases line up with TRBD2. The sequencing sample was made of blood. This clonotype originated in a human donor in good health. The CDR3 is CAIARTKQATGGLEQYF. CDR3 bases: TGTGCCATCGCAAGAACAAAACAGGCGACGGGGGGTTTGGAGCAGTACTTC.